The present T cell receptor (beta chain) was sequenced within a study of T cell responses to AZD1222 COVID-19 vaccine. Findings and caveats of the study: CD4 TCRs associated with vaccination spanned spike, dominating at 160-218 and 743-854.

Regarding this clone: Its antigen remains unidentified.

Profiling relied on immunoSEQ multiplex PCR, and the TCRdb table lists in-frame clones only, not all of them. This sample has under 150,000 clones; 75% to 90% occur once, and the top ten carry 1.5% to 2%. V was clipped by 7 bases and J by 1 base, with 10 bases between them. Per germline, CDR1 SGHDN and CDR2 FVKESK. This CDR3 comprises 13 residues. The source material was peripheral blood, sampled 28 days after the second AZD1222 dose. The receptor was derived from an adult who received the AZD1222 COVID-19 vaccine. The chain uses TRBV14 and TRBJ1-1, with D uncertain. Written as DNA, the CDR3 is TGTGCCAGCACCAACGGAGGGAACACTGAAGCTTTCTTT. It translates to CASTNGGNTEAFF.